The entry that follows covers one T cell receptor (beta chain) sequence. Germline-derived CDR1 and CDR2 are MNHEY and SMNVEV (reference sequence). Trimming cost V 11 bases and J 4 bases; bases outside gene matches: 11. This CDR3 has 15 amino acids. The sample is drawn from a study of blood T cells in healthy people across ages. Together with a sample-barcoded 5' primer, a J-beta primer mix was included in a second PCR lasting roughly 6 to 12 cycles. MiXCR, run by TCRdb on the 5' RACE reads, gives a single entry per CDR3 protein. The profile shows nearly 800,000 distinct CDR3 sequences, 56% of them singletons.

This TCR was recovered from a man between 35 and 55 years old in good health. The V gene is TRBV27, the J gene TRBJ1-4; 9 bases are shared with TRBD1. Specimen: blood. The CDR3 coding sequence is TGTGCCGGCAAGACCAGGGACAGGGTTAATGAAAAACTGTTTTTT. The encoded protein is CAGKTRDRVNEKLFF.